This section outlines one T cell receptor (beta chain) sequence together with its context. It lacks a known antigen. No quality values exist for individual bases; no much larger clone is one base distant. The study tested focal radiation therapy combined with CTLA-4 blockade (ipilimumab) in patients with chemo-refractory metastatic non-small-cell lung cancer. These data originate in a study of radiotherapy plus CTLA-4 blockade in lung cancer (dated by TCRdb to the late 2010s). In terms of the full investigation: Objective responses were observed in approximately 18% of enrolled patients, and disease control was achieved in 30% to 40%. Study-wide conclusions, independent of this receptor: After treatment with radiotherapy and ipilimumab, TCR clones that originated in tumors expanded in peripheral blood. The strongest predictors of response were reported to be early dynamic shifts in blood T cell clones along with a rise in serum interferon-beta following radiation.

The method behind the library was the immunoSEQ multiplex PCR assay. The table was pulled from immuneACCESS by TCRdb, which kept in-frame rearrangements only. Such tables lose some clones; where checked, under half of the loss comes from unresolved V genes, and the rest has no known cause. This sample is represented by 30,000 to 45,000 clones; 55% to 75% of them were singletons. The ten largest make up roughly a tenth of the sample. CDR1 and CDR2 (SGHAT, FQNNGV) derive from the germline V gene. From cysteine to phenylalanine, the CDR3 is 15 amino acids long. CDR3 DNA only is kept here, 45 bases in frame from base 1. V gives up 4 bases and J gives up 0 bases, and the segment between their germline ends measures 12 bases.

The chain was built from TRBV11-2 and TRBJ2-5, with TRBD1 perhaps the D gene, on 5 matching bases. The input for sequencing was peripheral blood, taken from a patient treated with radiotherapy plus ipilimumab. The sequence derives from a human donor with non-small cell lung cancer who had stable disease on radiotherapy plus ipilimumab. The CDR3 reads CASSWGRRNQETQYF. Read as DNA, the sequence is TGTGCCAGCAGCTGGGGCAGGAGAAACCAAGAGACCCAGTACTTC.